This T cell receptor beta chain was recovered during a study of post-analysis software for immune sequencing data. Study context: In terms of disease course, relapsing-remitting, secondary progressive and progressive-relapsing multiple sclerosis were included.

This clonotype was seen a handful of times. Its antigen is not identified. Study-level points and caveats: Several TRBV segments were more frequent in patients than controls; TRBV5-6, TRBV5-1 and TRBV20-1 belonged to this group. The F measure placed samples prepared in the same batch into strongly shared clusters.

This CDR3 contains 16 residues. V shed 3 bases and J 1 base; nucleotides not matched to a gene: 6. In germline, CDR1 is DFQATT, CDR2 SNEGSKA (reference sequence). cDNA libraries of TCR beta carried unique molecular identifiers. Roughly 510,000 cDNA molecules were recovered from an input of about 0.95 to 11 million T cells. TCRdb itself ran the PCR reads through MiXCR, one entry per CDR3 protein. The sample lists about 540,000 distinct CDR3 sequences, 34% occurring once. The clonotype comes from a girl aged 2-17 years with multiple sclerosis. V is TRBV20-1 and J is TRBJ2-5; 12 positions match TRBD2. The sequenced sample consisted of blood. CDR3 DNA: TGCAGTGCTAGTACTAGCGGGGGGTATCCCCAAGAGACCCAGTACTTC. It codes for CSASTSGGYPQETQYF.